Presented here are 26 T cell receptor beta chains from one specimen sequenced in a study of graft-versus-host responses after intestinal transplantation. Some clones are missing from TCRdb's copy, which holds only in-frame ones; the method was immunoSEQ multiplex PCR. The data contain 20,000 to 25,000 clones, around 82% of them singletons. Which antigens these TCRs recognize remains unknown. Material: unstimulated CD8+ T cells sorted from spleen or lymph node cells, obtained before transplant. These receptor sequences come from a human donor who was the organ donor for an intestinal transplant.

The CDR3 sequence is CASSLAQGADEQYF. The CDR3 region has the DNA TGTGCCAGCAGCTTAGCTCAGGGGGCCGACGAGCAGTACTTC. This sequence joins TRBV7-6 and TRBJ2-7; 8 bases line up with TRBD1. The CDR3 length is 14 residues. V lost 0 bases to trimming and J lost 5 bases; unmatched junction nucleotides: 3. CDR1 is SGHVS and CDR2 is FNYEAQ in the germline V gene.

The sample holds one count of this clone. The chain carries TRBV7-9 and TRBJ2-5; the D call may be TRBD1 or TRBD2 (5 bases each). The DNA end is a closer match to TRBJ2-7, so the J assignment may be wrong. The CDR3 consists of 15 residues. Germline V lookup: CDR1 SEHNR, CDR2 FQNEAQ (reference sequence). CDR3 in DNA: TGTGCCAGCAGCCATCATCGGGACCACTCCTACGAGCAGTACTTC. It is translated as CASSHHRDHSYEQYF.

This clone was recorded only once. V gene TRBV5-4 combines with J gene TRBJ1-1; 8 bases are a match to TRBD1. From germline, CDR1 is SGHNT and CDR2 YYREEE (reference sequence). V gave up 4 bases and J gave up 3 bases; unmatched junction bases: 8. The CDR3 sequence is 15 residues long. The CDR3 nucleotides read TGTGCCAGCAGCCCTCGACAGGGGAGAGACACTGAAGCTTTCTTT. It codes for CASSPRQGRDTEAFF. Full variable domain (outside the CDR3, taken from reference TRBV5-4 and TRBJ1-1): ETGVTQSPTHLIKTRGQQVTLRCSSQSGHNTVSWYQQALGQGPQFIFQYYREEENGRGNFPPRFSGLQFPNYSSELNVNALELDDSALYLCASSPRQGRDTEAFFGQGTRLTVV.

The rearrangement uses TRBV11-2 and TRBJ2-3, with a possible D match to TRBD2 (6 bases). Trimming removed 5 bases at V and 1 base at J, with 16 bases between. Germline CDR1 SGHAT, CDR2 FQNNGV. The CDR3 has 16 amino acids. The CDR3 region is CASSTPGQRGTDTQYF. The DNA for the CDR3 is TGTGCCAGCAGCACCCCCGGCCAGCGGGGCACAGATACGCAGTATTTT.

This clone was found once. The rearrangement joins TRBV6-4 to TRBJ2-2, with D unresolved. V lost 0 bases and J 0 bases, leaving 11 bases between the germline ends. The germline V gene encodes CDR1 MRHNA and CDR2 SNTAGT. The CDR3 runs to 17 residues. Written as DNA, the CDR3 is TGTGCCAGCAGTGACTCGATCTTTCTTACGAACACCGGGGAGCTGTTTTTT. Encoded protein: CASSDSIFLTNTGELFF.

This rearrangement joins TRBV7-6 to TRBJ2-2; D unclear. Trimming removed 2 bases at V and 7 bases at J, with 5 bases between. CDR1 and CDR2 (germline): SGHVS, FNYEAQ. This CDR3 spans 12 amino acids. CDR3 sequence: CASSLLGGELFF. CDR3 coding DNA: TGTGCCAGCAGCTTACTGGGCGGGGAGCTGTTTTTT.

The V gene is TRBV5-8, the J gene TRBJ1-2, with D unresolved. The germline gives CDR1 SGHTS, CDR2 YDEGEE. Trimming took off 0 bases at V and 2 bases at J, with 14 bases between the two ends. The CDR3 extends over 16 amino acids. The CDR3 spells CASSLGVSVANYGYTF. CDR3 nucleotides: TGTGCCAGCAGCTTGGGAGTATCTGTCGCGAACTATGGCTACACCTTC.

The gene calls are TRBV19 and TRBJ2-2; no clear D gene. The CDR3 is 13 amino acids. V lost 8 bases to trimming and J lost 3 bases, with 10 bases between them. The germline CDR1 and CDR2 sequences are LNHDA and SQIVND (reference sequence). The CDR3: CASETSDTGELFF. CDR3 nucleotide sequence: TGTGCCAGTGAGACGAGCGACACCGGGGAGCTGTTTTTT.

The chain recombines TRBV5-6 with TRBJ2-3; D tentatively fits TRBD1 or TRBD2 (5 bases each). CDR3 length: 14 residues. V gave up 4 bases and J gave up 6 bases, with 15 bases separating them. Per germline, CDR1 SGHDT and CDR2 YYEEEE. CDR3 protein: CASSPGTLRDTQYF. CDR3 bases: TGTGCCAGCAGCCCCGGGACCCTGCGGGATACGCAGTATTTT.

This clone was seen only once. The CDR3 spells CASSLDPRGTNEKLFF. In DNA, the CDR3 is TGTGCCAGCAGCTTAGATCCCAGAGGGACTAATGAAAAACTGTTTTTT. V gene TRBV7-8 combines with J gene TRBJ1-4, with unresolved D. Germline values: CDR1 SGHVS, CDR2 FQNEAQ. This CDR3 has 16 amino acids. Trimming took 1 base from V and 2 from J, leaving 11 bases between them.

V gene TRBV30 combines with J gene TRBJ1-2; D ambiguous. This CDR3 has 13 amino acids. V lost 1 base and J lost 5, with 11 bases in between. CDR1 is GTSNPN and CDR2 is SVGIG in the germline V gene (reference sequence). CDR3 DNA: TGTGCCTGGAGTGAAGGCGGTACTTATGGCTACACCTTC. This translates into CAWSEGGTYGYTF. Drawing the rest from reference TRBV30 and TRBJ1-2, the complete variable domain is SQTIHQWPATLVQPVGSPLSLECTVEGTSNPNLYWYRQAAGRGLQLLFYSVGIGQISSEVPQNLSASRPQDRQFILSSKKLLLSDSGFYLCAWSEGGTYGYTFGSGTRLTVV.

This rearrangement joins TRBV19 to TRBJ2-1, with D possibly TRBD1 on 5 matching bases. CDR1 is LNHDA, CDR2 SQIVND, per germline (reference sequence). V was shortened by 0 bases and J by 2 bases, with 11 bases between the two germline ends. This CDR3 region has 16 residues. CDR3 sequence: CASSIDQGPPYNEQFF. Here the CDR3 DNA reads TGTGCCAGTAGTATAGATCAGGGTCCCCCCTACAATGAGCAGTTCTTC.

CDR3 in amino acids: CASSQDENIQYF. The CDR3, as DNA: TGTGCCAGCAGCCAAGACGAAAACATTCAGTACTTC. The chain couples TRBV4-2 to TRBJ2-4, with D uncertain. Trimming removed 0 bases from V and 5 bases from J, with 2 bases in between. This CDR3 is 12 amino acids long. CDR1 LGHNA and CDR2 YNFKEQ come from the germline V gene.

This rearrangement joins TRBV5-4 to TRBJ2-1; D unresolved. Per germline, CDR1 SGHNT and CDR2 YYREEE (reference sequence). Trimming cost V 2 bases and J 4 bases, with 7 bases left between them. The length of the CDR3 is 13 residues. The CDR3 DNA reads TGTGCCAGCAGCTTTTCGGCGTACAATGAGCAGTTCTTC. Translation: CASSFSAYNEQFF.

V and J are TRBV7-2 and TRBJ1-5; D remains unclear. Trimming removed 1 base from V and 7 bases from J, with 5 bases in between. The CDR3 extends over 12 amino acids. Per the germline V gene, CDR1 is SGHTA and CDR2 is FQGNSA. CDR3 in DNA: TGTGCCAGCAGCTTAGGGACCCAGCCCCAGCATTTT. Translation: CASSLGTQPQHF. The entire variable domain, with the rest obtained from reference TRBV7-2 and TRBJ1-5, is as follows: GAGVSQSPSNKVTEKGKDVELRCDPISGHTALYWYRQSLGQGLEFLIYFQGNSAPDKSGLPSDRFSAERTGGSVSTLTIQRTQQEDSAVYLCASSLGTQPQHFGDGTRLSIL.

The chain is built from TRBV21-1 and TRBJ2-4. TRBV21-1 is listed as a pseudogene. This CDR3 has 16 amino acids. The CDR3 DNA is TGTGCCAGCAGCAAAGGGGACCCCGGGGACAAAAACATTCAGTACTTC. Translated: CASSKGDPGDKNIQYF.

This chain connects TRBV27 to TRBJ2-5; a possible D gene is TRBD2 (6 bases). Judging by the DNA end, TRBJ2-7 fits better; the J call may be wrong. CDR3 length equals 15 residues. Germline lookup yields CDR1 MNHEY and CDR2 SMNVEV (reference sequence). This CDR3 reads CASSLGRGTAYEQYF. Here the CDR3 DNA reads TGTGCCAGCAGTTTGGGACGGGGGACCGCCTACGAGCAGTACTTC.

CDR3 loop: CASSPFPGRSGELFF. The CDR3 DNA reads TGTGCCAGCTCACCCTTCCCCGGACGGTCCGGGGAGCTGTTTTTT. The chain joins TRBV18 to TRBJ2-2; no clear D gene. Germline assignment: CDR1 KGHSH and CDR2 LQKENI. This CDR3 is 15 amino acids long. V gave up 3 bases and J gave up 6 bases, with 14 bases separating them.

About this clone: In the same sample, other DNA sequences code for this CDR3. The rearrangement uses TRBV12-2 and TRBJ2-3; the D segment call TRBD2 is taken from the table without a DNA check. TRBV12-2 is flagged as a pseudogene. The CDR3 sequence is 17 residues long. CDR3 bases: TGTGCAAGTCGCCGAATCCGGACTAGCCGGGCCACAGATACGCAGTATTTT. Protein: CASRRIRTSRATDTQYF.

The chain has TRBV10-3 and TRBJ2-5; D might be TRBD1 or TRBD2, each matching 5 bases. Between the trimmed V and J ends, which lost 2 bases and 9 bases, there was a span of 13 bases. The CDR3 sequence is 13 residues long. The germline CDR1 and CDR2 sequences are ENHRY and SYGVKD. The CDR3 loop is CAISEATRGAQYF. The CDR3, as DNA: TGTGCCATCAGTGAGGCAACTCGAGGGGCCCAGTACTTC.

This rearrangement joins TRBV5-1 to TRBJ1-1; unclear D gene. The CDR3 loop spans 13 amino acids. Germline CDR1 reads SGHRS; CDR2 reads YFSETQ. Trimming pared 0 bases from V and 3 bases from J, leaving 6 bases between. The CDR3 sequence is CASSLVSDTEAFF. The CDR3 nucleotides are TGCGCCAGCAGCTTGGTGTCGGACACTGAAGCTTTCTTT.

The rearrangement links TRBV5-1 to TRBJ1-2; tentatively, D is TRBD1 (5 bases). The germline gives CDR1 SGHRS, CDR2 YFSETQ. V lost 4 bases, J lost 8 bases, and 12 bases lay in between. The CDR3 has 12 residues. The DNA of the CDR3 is TGCGCCAGCAGCGAAGGGACGCGAGGCTACACCTTC. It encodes CASSEGTRGYTF.

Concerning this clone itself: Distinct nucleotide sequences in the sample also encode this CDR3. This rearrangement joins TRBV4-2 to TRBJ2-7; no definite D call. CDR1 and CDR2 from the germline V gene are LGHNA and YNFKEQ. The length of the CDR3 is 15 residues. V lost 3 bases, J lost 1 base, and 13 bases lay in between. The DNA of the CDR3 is TGTGCCAGCAGCCAGGAGTCTGCAGTTTCCTACGAGCAGTACTTC. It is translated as CASSQESAVSYEQYF.

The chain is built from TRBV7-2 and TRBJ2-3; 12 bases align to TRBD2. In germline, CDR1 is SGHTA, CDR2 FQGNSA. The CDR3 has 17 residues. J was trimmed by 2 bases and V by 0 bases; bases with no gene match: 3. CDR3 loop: CASSLAGLAGLTDTQYF. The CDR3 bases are TGTGCCAGCAGCTTAGCTGGACTAGCGGGACTCACAGATACGCAGTATTTT.

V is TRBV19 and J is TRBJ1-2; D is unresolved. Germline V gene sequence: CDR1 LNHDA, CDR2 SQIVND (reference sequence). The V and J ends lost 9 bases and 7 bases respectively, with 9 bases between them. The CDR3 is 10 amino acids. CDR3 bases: TGTGCCAGCTGGGGAGTTGGCTACACCTTC. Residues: CASWGVGYTF. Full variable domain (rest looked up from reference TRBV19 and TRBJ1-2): DGGITQSPKYLFRKEGQNVTLSCEQNLNHDAMYWYRQDPGQGLRLIYYSQIVNDFQKGDIAEGYSVSREKKESFPLTVTSAQKNPTAFYLCASWGVGYTFGSGTRLTVV.

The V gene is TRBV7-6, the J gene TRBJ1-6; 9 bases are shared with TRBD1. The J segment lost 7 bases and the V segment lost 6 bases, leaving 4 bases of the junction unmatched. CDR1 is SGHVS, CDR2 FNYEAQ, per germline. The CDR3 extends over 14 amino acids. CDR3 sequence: CASREGTGNSPLHF. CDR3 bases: TGTGCCAGCAGGGAGGGGACAGGGAATTCACCCCTCCACTTT.